These 5 T cell receptor beta chains came from one sample sequenced in a study of OX40 agonist ivuxolimab in advanced cancers. Generated by immunoSEQ multiplex PCR, the TCRdb table keeps only in-frame clones and is missing some. The data hold 90,000 or so clones, with approximately 87% observed a single time. The starting material was CD4+ or CD8+ T cells sorted from blood, obtained in a trial of the OX40 agonist ivuxolimab. All receptors come from an adult with an advanced solid tumor such as melanoma, head and neck, liver or kidney cancer.

The rearrangement joins TRBV6-6 to TRBJ2-7, with a tentative D call TRBD1 (8 bases). CDR3 length: 16 amino acids. Trimming left V 0 bases short and J 2 bases short, with 14 bases between. Germline CDR1 MNHNY, CDR2 SVGAGI (reference sequence). CDR3 amino acids: CASSYSTTGGAYEQYF. CDR3 nucleotides: TGTGCCAGCAGTTACTCGACTACAGGGGGGGCCTACGAGCAGTACTTC.

The CDR3 protein is CASTPRGSTEAFF. DNA for the CDR3: TGTGCCAGTACCCCGAGGGGGAGCACTGAAGCTTTCTTT. The V and J genes are TRBV19 and TRBJ1-1; weak D call: TRBD1 (6 bases). The CDR3 spans 13 residues. The V and J ends lost 7 bases and 4 bases respectively, with 13 bases between them. The germline V gene has CDR1 LNHDA and CDR2 SQIVND (reference sequence).

V gene TRBV12-5 combines with J gene TRBJ1-5; D might be TRBD1 (5 bases). V was clipped by 5 bases and J by 3 bases, with 11 bases between them. The germline CDR1 and CDR2 sequences are LGHNT and FRNRAP. CDR3 length equals 14 residues. CDR3 sequence: CASGPGLINQPQHF. The CDR3 nucleotides are TGTGCTAGTGGTCCGGGACTGATCAATCAGCCCCAGCATTTT.

This rearrangement joins TRBV18 to TRBJ2-7, with D unclear. Per the germline V gene, CDR1 is KGHSH and CDR2 is LQKENI. Between the trimmed V and J ends, which lost 1 base and 1 base, there was a span of 5 bases. The CDR3 has 13 amino acids. The DNA for the CDR3 is TGTGCCAGCTCACCACAGGGTTCCTACGAGCAGTACTTC. It is translated as CASSPQGSYEQYF. Together with reference TRBV18 and TRBJ2-7, the CDR3 gives the full variable domain: NAGVMQNPRHLVRRRGQEARLRCSPMKGHSHVYWYRQLPEEGLKFMVYLQKENIIDESGMPKERFSAEFPKEGPSILRIQQVVRGDSAAYFCASSPQGSYEQYFGPGTRLTVT.

V usage is TRBV19 and J usage is TRBJ1-5, with D unclear. Germline V CDR1 and CDR2: LNHDA, SQIVND (reference sequence). Trimming cost V 3 bases and J 2 bases, with 5 bases left between them. The length of the CDR3 is 13 residues. The CDR3 spells CASSIQRNQPQHF. The CDR3, as DNA: TGTGCCAGTAGTATCCAGCGCAATCAGCCCCAGCATTTT.